This T cell receptor beta chain was obtained from a study of CD8 T cells in Susac syndrome. Study details: When blood was collected, patients with Susac syndrome were therapy-naive, were taking corticosteroids, or were receiving intravenous immunoglobulin alone. Study-wide findings and caveats: In its TCR sequencing and HLA analysis, the study acknowledged that the number of individuals was relatively small.

As to this clonotype: Its specificity is unknown.

Random hexamers were used to reverse transcribe an amount of roughly 0.45 to 1 ug RNA. TCRdb recomputed calls from the immunoSEQ multiplex PCR reads with MiXCR, one row per CDR3 protein. The data contain 55,000 to 80,000 distinct CDR3 sequences, 93% of them singletons. The CDR3 loop spans 15 amino acids. Germline-derived CDR1 and CDR2 are SGHVS and FNYEAQ. Trimming cost V 0 bases and J 2 bases, with 10 bases left between them. Sequencing targeted TCR beta in T cells from blood (CD8+ and CD4+). Patients with Susac syndrome fulfilled recently defined diagnostic criteria for definite or probable disease.

The specimen was CD4+ T cells from PBMCs. The chain links TRBV7-6 to TRBJ1-2, with D unresolved. The receptor comes from a human donor with Susac syndrome. The CDR3 reads CASSLAMTENYGYTF. DNA of the CDR3: TGTGCCAGCAGCTTAGCGATGACTGAGAACTATGGCTACACCTTC.